These 16 T cell receptor beta chains were sequenced from one sample in a study of neoadjuvant anti-PD-1 for oral cavity cancer (dated by TCRdb to about 2021). The receptor library was made with the immunoSEQ multiplex PCR assay. As stored in TCRdb, this immuneACCESS dataset retains in-frame rearrangements with V and J assigned. A fraction of the clones does not appear; measured against another copy, unresolved V genes explain less than half of the discrepancy, and the remainder lacks a known reason. The sample has more than 13,000 clones on record, 70% to 80% of them singletons. The ten largest make up 2% to 2.5% of the sample. Read against the paper, the sample's time point label means: after neoadjuvant nivolumab, at surgical resection. The sample was PBMCs, taken after nivolumab (anti-PD-1) treatment. The receptors stem from a person between 40 and 79 years old with oral cavity squamous cell carcinoma.

The V call is TRBV19, the J call TRBJ1-1; TRBD1 aligns across 7 bases. Per the germline V gene, CDR1 is LNHDA and CDR2 is SQIVND (reference sequence). The CDR3 has 13 amino acids. V lost 3 bases, J lost 10 bases, and 8 bases stayed unmatched. In DNA form, the CDR3 reads TGTGCCAGTAGTATGAACAGGGGTGTTGGAGCTTTCTTT. This codes for CASSMNRGVGAFF.

The rearrangement uses TRBV5-1 and TRBJ2-7; the D gene is possibly TRBD1 (5 bases). The germline V gene has CDR1 SGHRS and CDR2 YFSETQ. Trimming cost V 5 bases and J 1 base, with 13 bases left between them. This CDR3 comprises 14 residues. CDR3 sequence reads: CASRGAVNSYEQYF. The CDR3 DNA follows: TGCGCCAGCAGAGGGGCGGTAAATTCCTACGAGCAGTACTTC.

This clone was found once. V is TRBV7-2 and J is TRBJ2-1, with TRBD1 matching 11 bases. The CDR3 length is 13 residues. Trimming at V came to 5 bases and at J to 9 bases, leaving 3 bases not matched to a gene. Germline CDR1 SGHTA, CDR2 FQGNSA. The DNA of the CDR3 is TGTGCCAGCAGCGGACAGGGGGCTGGTGAGCAGTTCTTC. Translated, it gives CASSGQGAGEQFF.

The V gene is TRBV18, the J gene TRBJ1-5; 8 nucleotides match TRBD1. V lost 2 bases to trimming and J lost 3 bases; unmatched junction nucleotides: 6. CDR1 and CDR2 (germline): KGHSH, LQKENI. This CDR3 has 16 amino acids. DNA of the CDR3: TGTGCCAGCTCACCAGTACAGGGGGGCACCAATCAGCCCCAGCATTTT. It translates to CASSPVQGGTNQPQHF.

The rearrangement joins TRBV13 to TRBJ2-1; D possibly corresponds to TRBD2 (5 bases). Germline CDR1 PRHDT, CDR2 FYEKMQ (reference sequence). The CDR3 runs 17 residues. The ends were cut back, 5 bases at V and 3 bases at J, with 20 bases in the middle. This chain's CDR3 is CASSAPPTSAHYNEQFF. CDR3 nucleotide sequence: TGTGCCAGCAGCGCCCCCCCCACTAGTGCCCACTACAATGAGCAGTTCTTC.

The CDR3 coding sequence is TGTGCCAGCAGCTTGTCGGGACTAGCAGCCCTAGATACGCAGTATTTT. Translating it yields CASSLSGLAALDTQYF. The V and J genes are TRBV5-6 and TRBJ2-3, with 9 bases fitting TRBD2. CDR1 is SGHDT and CDR2 is YYEEEE in the germline V gene. J gave up 5 bases and V 1 base, and 8 bases lay outside the gene matches. This CDR3 comprises 16 residues. The whole variable domain, remainder taken from reference TRBV5-6 and TRBJ2-3, is DAGVTQSPTHLIKTRGQQVTLRCSPKSGHDTVSWYQQALGQGPQFIFQYYEEEERQRGNFPDRFSGHQFPNYSSELNVNALLLGDSALYLCASSLSGLAALDTQYFGPGTRLTVL.

V is TRBV6-6 and J is TRBJ2-1, with D perhaps matching TRBD1 (5 bases). This CDR3 comprises 15 residues. Germline assignment: CDR1 MNHNY and CDR2 SVGAGI (reference sequence). V lost 5 bases, J lost 1 base, and 12 bases lay in between. The DNA of the CDR3 is TGTGCCAGCAGTCAAAGGGGTCAGTCCTACAATGAGCAGTTCTTC. This sequence encodes CASSQRGQSYNEQFF.

There are a few counts of this clone. V usage is TRBV4-1 and J usage is TRBJ1-1; D is ambiguous. CDR1 and CDR2 from the germline V gene are MGHRA and YSYEKL. Trimming pared 2 bases from V and 4 bases from J, leaving 17 bases between. CDR3 size: 16 residues. The CDR3 DNA is TGCGCCAGCAGCCAAAGACCCCTGCGAAGGGTCACTGAAGCTTTCTTT. Translating gives CASSQRPLRRVTEAFF.

J is TRBJ1-1 and V is TRBV16, with 7 bases fitting TRBD1. CDR3 size: 15 residues. The germline V gene encodes CDR1 KGHSY and CDR2 FQNENV. With 0 bases clipped from V and 4 bases from J, the junction kept 5 bases outside the gene matches. CDR3 amino acids: CASSQSGPGGTEAFF. CDR3 sequence (DNA): TGTGCCAGCAGCCAATCCGGGCCAGGGGGCACTGAAGCTTTCTTT.

This clone was found a few times. This chain links TRBV28 with TRBJ2-7; D not certain. Germline values: CDR1 MDHEN, CDR2 SYDVKM. This CDR3 region has 15 residues. Trimming shortened V by 5 bases and J by 0 bases, and 14 bases separated the two germline ends. CDR3 in DNA: TGTGCCAGCAGTCACCTACTTGGAAGCTCCTACGAGCAGTACTTC. Translating gives CASSHLLGSSYEQYF.

The chain has TRBV5-1 and TRBJ1-3, with 7 nucleotides matching TRBD1. The CDR3 length is 17 residues. Germline CDR1 is SGHRS and CDR2 is YFSETQ. The junction had 7 bases not matched to a gene; V was cut back by 0 bases and J by 1 base. CDR3 nucleotides: TGCGCCAGCAGCTTGGCACCAGGGGGGTTATCTGGAAACACCATATATTTT. Its translation: CASSLAPGGLSGNTIYF.

The chain carries TRBV11-3 and TRBJ1-1, with D hard to call. The CDR3 consists of 13 residues. CDR1 is SGHNT and CDR2 is YENEEA in the germline V gene. Between the trimmed V and J ends, which lost 3 bases and 0 bases, there was a span of 5 bases. The CDR3 reads CASSFLMNTEAFF. CDR3 coding DNA: TGTGCCAGCAGCTTCTTAATGAACACTGAAGCTTTCTTT.

The chain links TRBV12-5 to TRBJ2-1; TRBD2 agrees at 8 bases. The CDR3 length is 18 residues. CDR1 is LGHNT and CDR2 is FRNRAP in the germline V gene. V gave up 0 bases and J gave up 4 bases; unmatched junction bases: 11. CDR3 nucleotides: TGTGCTAGTGGTTTGGTAGTGGGCGGGGGGTTTAGGTACAATGAGCAGTTCTTC. Residues: CASGLVVGGGFRYNEQFF.

This clone occurred a few times. The V gene is TRBV6-4, the J gene TRBJ2-2, with D unclear. V was cut by 0 bases and J by 11 bases, with 10 bases left in between. The CDR3 runs 13 residues. Germline-derived CDR1 and CDR2 are MRHNA and SNTAGT. The CDR3 coding sequence is TGTGCCAGCAGTGACTCGGATGGGTCCGAGCTGTTTTTT. It codes for CASSDSDGSELFF.

V usage is TRBV5-6 and J usage is TRBJ2-1; either TRBD1 or TRBD2 may fit D (5 bases each). This CDR3 has 14 amino acids. Germline values: CDR1 SGHDT, CDR2 YYEEEE. Deletions cut 2 bases from V and 10 bases from J, with 16 bases between. This chain's CDR3 is CASSLWGSEIEQFF. DNA of the CDR3: TGTGCCAGCAGCTTATGGGGGTCCGAAATAGAGCAGTTCTTC. The full variable domain, its missing parts supplied by reference TRBV5-6 and TRBJ2-1, is DAGVTQSPTHLIKTRGQQVTLRCSPKSGHDTVSWYQQALGQGPQFIFQYYEEEERQRGNFPDRFSGHQFPNYSSELNVNALLLGDSALYLCASSLWGSEIEQFFGPGTRLTVL.

The V and J genes are TRBV28 and TRBJ2-7, with TRBD1 identical over 10 bases. Unmatched junction bases numbered 8, after V lost 7 bases and J lost 2 bases. The CDR3 contains 15 residues. Per the germline V gene, CDR1 is MDHEN and CDR2 is SYDVKM. DNA for the CDR3: TGTGCCAGCACGGACGGGACAGGGGATACCTACGAGCAGTACTTC. It specifies CASTDGTGDTYEQYF.